Listed here is a single TCR beta chain. This CDR3 spans 15 amino acids. CDR1 is LGHNA and CDR2 is YSLEER in the germline V gene. Trimming removed 1 base from V and 2 bases from J, with 12 bases in between. The data were obtained in a study of OX40 agonist ivuxolimab in advanced cancers. About the study: The dose-escalation cohort had hepatocellular carcinoma, melanoma, renal cell or head and neck cancer. A male proportion of 82.7% was recorded, with mean age around 60 years and range roughly 20 to 90. Eligibility admitted prior anti-PD-1, anti-PD-L1 or anti-CTLA-4 therapy; roughly 40% had some.

TCRdb's table, derived via immunoSEQ multiplex PCR, lists solely in-frame clones and lacks some. The sample has tens of thousands of clones, approximately 90% seen once. The source of this sequence is an adult with an advanced solid tumor such as melanoma, head and neck, liver or kidney cancer. This sample comprised CD4+ or CD8+ T cells sorted from blood, obtained in a trial of the OX40 agonist ivuxolimab. V and J are TRBV4-3 and TRBJ2-7; TRBD2 is a possible D gene (5 bases). CDR3 sequence reads: CASSQVWGDPYEQYF. The CDR3 DNA reads as TGCGCCAGCAGCCAAGTGTGGGGAGATCCCTACGAGCAGTACTTC.